This record covers a single TCR beta chain. What it binds is unknown. The data were obtained in a study of T cell responses to AZD1222 COVID-19 vaccine. The table came from immunoSEQ multiplex PCR; TCRdb's copy has only in-frame clones and leaves some out. Among roughly 97,000 clones listed, around nine tenths were seen once. Trimming cost V 1 base and J 2 bases, with 11 bases left between them. CDR3 size: 15 residues. Looked up from germline, CDR1 is KGHSH and CDR2 is LQKENI. Study conclusions and caveats: Recipients of two AZD1222 doses showed rising Spike-specific TCR breadth and depth. In a largely white British group with more females than males, clonal diversity was possibly underestimated.

The clonotype comes from an adult who received the MenACWY meningococcal vaccine as a control. The rearrangement uses TRBV18 and TRBJ2-5; D tentatively reads TRBD1 or TRBD2 (6 bases each). Sequencing was performed on peripheral blood, taken 28 days after the second dose of the MenACWY control vaccine. The CDR3 region is CASSPQGGGQETQYF. The CDR3 DNA follows: TGTGCCAGCTCACCACAGGGGGGAGGTCAAGAGACCCAGTACTTC.